These T cell receptor beta chains were read from a single sample in a study of naive and memory T cell subsets. One entry per CDR3 protein results from TCRdb running MiXCR on the UMI-ligation and nested PCR reads. Of some 87,000 distinct CDR3 sequences listed, 7% are singletons. The sequenced material came from central memory CD4+ T cells from blood. These receptors all stem from a human donor in good health. Each CDR3 is given with its conserved first and last residue. Fields, in order: clone size, V gene, J gene, D gene, CDR3 DNA, CDR3 protein. The D gene is left open where the match is weak. The size field is filled for only some rows; it gives once, few, many or a size class.

many	TRBV7-3	TRBJ2-3	TRBD2	TGTGCCAGCAGCTTACAGGGACTAGGAGGGGGTCCAGATACGCAGTATTTT	CASSLQGLGGGPDTQYF
few	TRBV20-1	TRBJ2-5	TRBD2	TGCAGTGCTTCCGCGGGACTAGTGGAAGAGACCCAGTACTTC	CSASAGLVEETQYF
many	TRBV12-3/TRBV12-4	TRBJ2-7	TRBD1	TGTGCCAGCAGGGCGGACAGGGTGACCTACGAGCAGTACTTC	CASRADRVTYEQYF
NA	TRBV18	TRBJ2-7	TRBD1	TGTGCCAGCTCGTCCGGGACAGGTTTCGCCCGCGAGCAGTACTTC	CASSSGTGFAREQYF
many	TRBV29-1	TRBJ2-3	TRBD2	TGCAGCGTTGATCCCCGGGGTACTAGCGGGAGTCCCACAGATACGCAGTATTTT	CSVDPRGTSGSPTDTQYF
many	TRBV15	TRBJ1-2	NA	TGTGCCACCAGCAGGGGATTGGGCTATGGCTACACCTTC	CATSRGLGYGYTF
NA	TRBV20-1	TRBJ2-4	TRBD1	TGCAGTGCTAGGGTCGACAGGGATGGTGCTGGGGCCAAAAACATTCAGTACTTC	CSARVDRDGAGAKNIQYF
NA	TRBV10-3	TRBJ2-5	TRBD1	TGTGCCACCGCCCTCGGGTTTGGGACAGGCCAAGAGACCCAGTACTTC	CATALGFGTGQETQYF
many	TRBV3-1	TRBJ2-5	TRBD2	TGTGCCAGCAGCTTACGACTAGCGGGGGTTGAGACCCAGTACTTC	CASSLRLAGVETQYF
few	TRBV20-1	TRBJ2-1	TRBD1	TGCAGTGCTCTCCGACAGGGGAAAAATGAGCAGTTCTTC	CSALRQGKNEQFF